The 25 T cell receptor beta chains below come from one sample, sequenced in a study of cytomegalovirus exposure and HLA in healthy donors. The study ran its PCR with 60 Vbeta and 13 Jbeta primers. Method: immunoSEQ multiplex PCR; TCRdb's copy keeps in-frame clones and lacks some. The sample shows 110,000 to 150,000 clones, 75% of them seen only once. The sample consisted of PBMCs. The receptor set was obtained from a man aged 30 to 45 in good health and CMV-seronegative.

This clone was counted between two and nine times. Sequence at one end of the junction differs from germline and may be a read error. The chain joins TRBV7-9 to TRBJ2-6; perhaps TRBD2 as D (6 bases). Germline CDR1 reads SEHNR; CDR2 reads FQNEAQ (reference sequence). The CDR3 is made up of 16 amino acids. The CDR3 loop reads CASSVKGVGGANGLTF. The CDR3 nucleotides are TGTGCCAGCAGCGTAAAAGGAGTGGGCGGGGCCAACGGCCTGACTTTC.

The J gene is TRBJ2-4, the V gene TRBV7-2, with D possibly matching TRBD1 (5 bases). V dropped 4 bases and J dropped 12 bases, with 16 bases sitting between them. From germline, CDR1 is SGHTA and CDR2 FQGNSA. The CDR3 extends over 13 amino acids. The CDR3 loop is CASSSAGFGSQYF. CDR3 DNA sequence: TGTGCCAGCAGCTCGGCAGGGTTCGGCAGTCAGTACTTC.

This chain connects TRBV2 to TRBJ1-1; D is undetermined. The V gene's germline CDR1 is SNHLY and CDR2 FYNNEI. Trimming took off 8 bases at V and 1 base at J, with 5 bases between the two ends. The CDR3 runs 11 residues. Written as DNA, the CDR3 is TGTGCCAGCTGGCAGAACACTGAAGCTTTCTTT. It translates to CASWQNTEAFF.

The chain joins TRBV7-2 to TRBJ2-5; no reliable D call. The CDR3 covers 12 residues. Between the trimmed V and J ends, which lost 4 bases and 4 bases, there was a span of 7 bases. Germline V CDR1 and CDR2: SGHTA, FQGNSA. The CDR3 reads CASSSPSETQYF. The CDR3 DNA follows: TGTGCCAGCAGCTCCCCCTCAGAGACCCAGTACTTC.

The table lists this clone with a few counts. The CDR3 sequence is CASSLEGLGNTIYF. The CDR3 DNA reads TGCGCCAGCAGCTTGGAGGGGTTAGGAAACACCATATATTTT. The V and J genes are TRBV5-1 and TRBJ1-3; perhaps TRBD1 as D (5 bases). Germline assignment: CDR1 SGHRS and CDR2 YFSETQ. This CDR3 comprises 14 residues. V was clipped by 0 bases and J by 4 bases, with 8 bases between them.

The CDR3 bases are TGTGCCAGTAGTATTGCTAGCGGGGGGGCCAATGAGCAGTTCTTC. Its translation is CASSIASGGANEQFF. The V call is TRBV19, the J call TRBJ2-1, with 12 bases that match TRBD2. Germline V CDR1 and CDR2: LNHDA, SQIVND (reference sequence). The V gene end was trimmed by 3 bases and the J gene end by 6 bases; junction bases not matched to a gene: 3. The CDR3 length is 15 residues.

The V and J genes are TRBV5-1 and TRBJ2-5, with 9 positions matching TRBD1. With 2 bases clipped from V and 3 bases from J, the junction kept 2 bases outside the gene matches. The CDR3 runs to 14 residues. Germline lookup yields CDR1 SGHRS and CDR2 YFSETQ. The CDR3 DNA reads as TGCGCCAGCAGCTTTGGGACAGGGAAAGAGACCCAGTACTTC. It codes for CASSFGTGKETQYF.

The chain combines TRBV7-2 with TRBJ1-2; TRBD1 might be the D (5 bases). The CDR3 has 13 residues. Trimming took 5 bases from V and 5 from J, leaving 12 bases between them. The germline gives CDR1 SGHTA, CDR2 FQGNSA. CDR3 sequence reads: CASSPQGGYGYTF. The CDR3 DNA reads TGTGCCAGCAGCCCCCAGGGTGGGTATGGCTACACCTTC.

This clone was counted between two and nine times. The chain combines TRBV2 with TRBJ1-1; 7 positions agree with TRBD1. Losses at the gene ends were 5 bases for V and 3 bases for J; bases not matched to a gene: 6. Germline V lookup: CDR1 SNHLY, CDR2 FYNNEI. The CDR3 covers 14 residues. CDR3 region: CASSLQGWDTEAFF. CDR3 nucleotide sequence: TGTGCCAGCAGTCTACAGGGGTGGGACACTGAAGCTTTCTTT. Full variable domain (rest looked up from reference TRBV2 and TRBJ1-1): EPEVTQTPSHQVTQMGQEVILRCVPISNHLYFYWYRQILGQKVEFLVSFYNNEISEKSEIFDDQFSVERPDGSNFTLKIRSTKLEDSAMYFCASSLQGWDTEAFFGQGTRLTVV.

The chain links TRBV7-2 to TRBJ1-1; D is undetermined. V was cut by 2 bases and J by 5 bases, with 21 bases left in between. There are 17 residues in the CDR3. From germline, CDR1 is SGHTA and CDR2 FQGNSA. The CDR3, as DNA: TGTGCCAGCAGCTTAACCGACCCGTTGCTGGCGGGGACTGAAGCTTTCTTT. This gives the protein CASSLTDPLLAGTEAFF.

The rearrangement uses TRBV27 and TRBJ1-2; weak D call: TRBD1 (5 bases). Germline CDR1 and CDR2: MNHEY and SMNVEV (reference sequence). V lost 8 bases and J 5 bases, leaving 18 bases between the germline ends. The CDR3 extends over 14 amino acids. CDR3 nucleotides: TGTGCCAGCTCCCGCGGCAACAGGAGATATGGCTACACCTTC. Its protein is CASSRGNRRYGYTF.

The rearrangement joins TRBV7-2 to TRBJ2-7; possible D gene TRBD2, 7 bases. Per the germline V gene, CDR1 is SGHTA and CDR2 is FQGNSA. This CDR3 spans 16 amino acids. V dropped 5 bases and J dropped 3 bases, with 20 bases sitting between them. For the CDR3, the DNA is TGTGCCAGCAGCCCATCGTGGGGGGGCGGCTACTACGAGCAGTACTTC. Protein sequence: CASSPSWGGGYYEQYF. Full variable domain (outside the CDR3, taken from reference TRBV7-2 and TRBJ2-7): GAGVSQSPSNKVTEKGKDVELRCDPISGHTALYWYRQSLGQGLEFLIYFQGNSAPDKSGLPSDRFSAERTGGSVSTLTIQRTQQEDSAVYLCASSPSWGGGYYEQYFGPGTRLTVT.

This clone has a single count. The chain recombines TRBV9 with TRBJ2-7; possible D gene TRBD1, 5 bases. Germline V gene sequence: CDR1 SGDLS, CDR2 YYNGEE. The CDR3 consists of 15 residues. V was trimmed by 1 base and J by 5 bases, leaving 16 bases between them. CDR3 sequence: CASSVSGIAVNEQYF. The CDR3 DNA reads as TGTGCCAGCAGCGTATCAGGGATTGCCGTCAACGAGCAGTACTTC.

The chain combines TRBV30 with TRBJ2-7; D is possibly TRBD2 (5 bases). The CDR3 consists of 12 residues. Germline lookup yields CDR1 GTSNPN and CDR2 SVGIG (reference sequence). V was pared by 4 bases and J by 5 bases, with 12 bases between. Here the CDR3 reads CAWIPDGNEQYF. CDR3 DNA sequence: TGTGCCTGGATCCCGGACGGGAACGAGCAGTACTTC.

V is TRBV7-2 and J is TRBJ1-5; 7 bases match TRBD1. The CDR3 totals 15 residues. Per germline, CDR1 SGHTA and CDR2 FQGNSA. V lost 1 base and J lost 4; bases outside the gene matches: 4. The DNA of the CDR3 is TGTGCCAGCAGCTTAGTGACAGGGACAAATCAGCCCCAGCATTTT. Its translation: CASSLVTGTNQPQHF.

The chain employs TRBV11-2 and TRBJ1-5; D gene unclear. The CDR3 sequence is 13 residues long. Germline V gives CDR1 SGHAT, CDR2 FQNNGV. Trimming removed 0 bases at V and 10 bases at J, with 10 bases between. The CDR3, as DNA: TGTGCCAGCAGCTTAGAGGAGGGAGCTCCCCAGCATTTT. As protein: CASSLEEGAPQHF.

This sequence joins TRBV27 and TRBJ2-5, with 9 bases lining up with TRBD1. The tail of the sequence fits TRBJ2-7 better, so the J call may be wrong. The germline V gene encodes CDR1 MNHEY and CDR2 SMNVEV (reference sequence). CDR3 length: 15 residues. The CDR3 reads CASSVAGTGTYEQYF. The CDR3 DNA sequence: TGTGCCAGCAGTGTAGCCGGGACAGGGACCTACGAGCAGTACTTC.

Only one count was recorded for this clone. CDR3 in DNA: TGTGCCAGCAGCGTAGGGGGCGGGGATAGCAATCAGCCCCAGCATTTT. This sequence encodes CASSVGGGDSNQPQHF. The chain joins TRBV9 to TRBJ1-5; D might be TRBD1 (5 bases). The CDR3 has 16 amino acids. CDR1 is SGDLS, CDR2 YYNGEE, per germline. V lost 0 bases to trimming and J lost 0 bases, with 10 bases between them.

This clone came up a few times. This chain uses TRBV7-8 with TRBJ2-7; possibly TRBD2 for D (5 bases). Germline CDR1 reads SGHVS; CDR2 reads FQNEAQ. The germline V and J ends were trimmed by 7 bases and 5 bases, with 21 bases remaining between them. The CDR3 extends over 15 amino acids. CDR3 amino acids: CASTESPGKLHEQYF. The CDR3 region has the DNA TGTGCCAGCACCGAATCCCCCGGGAAGTTACACGAGCAGTACTTC. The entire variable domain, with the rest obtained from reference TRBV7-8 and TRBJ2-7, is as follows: GAGVSQSPRYKVAKRGQDVALRCDPISGHVSLFWYQQALGQGPEFLTYFQNEAQLDKSGLPSDRFFAERPEGSVSTLKIQRTQQEDSAVYLCASTESPGKLHEQYFGPGTRLTVT.

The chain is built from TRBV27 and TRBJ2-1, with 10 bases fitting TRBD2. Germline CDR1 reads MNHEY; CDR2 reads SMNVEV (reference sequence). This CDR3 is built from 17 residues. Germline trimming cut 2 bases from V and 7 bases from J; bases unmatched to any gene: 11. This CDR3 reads CASSLRPIAGGMNEQFF. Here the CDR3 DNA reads TGTGCCAGCAGTTTACGCCCTATAGCGGGGGGCATGAATGAGCAGTTCTTC.

CDR3 sequence reads: CASSLGGDGMNTEAFF. The DNA of the CDR3 is TGCGCCAGCAGCTTGGGCGGGGACGGCATGAACACTGAAGCTTTCTTT. The V and J genes are TRBV5-1 and TRBJ1-1, with D possibly matching TRBD1 (5 bases). The V end was cut by 0 bases, the J end by 0 bases, with 12 bases between. Germline loops: CDR1 SGHRS, CDR2 YFSETQ. The CDR3 extends over 16 amino acids. Based on the CDR3 plus reference TRBV5-1 and TRBJ1-1, the full variable domain is KAGVTQTPRYLIKTRGQQVTLSCSPISGHRSVSWYQQTPGQGLQFLFEYFSETQRNKGNFPGRFSGRQFSNSRSEMNVSTLELGDSALYLCASSLGGDGMNTEAFFGQGTRLTVV.

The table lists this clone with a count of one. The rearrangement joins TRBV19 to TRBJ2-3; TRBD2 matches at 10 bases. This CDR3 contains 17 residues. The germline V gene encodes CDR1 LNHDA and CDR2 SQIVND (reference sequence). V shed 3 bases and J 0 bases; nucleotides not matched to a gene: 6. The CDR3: CASSILTSGDSTDTQYF. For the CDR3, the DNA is TGTGCCAGTAGTATTCTTACTAGCGGGGATAGCACAGATACGCAGTATTTT.

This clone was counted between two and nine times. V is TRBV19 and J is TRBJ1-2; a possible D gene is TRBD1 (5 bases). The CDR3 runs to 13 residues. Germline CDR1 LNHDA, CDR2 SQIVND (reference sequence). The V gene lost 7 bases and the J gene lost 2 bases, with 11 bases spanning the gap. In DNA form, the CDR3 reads TGTGCCAGTACGGGGGGAGCCAACTATGGCTACACCTTC. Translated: CASTGGANYGYTF.

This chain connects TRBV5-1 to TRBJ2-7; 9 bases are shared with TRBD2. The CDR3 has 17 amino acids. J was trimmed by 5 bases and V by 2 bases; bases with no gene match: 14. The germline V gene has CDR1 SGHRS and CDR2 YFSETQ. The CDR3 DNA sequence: TGCGCCAGCAGCTTACTAGCGGGTTCCCGGGGCCTAGACGAGCAGTACTTC. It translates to CASSLLAGSRGLDEQYF. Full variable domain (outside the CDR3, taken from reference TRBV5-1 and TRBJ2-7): KAGVTQTPRYLIKTRGQQVTLSCSPISGHRSVSWYQQTPGQGLQFLFEYFSETQRNKGNFPGRFSGRQFSNSRSEMNVSTLELGDSALYLCASSLLAGSRGLDEQYFGPGTRLTVT.

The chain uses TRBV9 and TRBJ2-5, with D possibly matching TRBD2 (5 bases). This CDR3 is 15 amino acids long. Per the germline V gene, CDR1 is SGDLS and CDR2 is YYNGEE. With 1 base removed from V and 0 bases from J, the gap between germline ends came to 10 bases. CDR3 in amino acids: CASSVLWGDQETQYF. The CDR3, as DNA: TGTGCCAGCAGCGTACTTTGGGGAGACCAAGAGACCCAGTACTTC.